This T cell receptor beta chain was recovered during a study of T cell responses to AZD1222 COVID-19 vaccine. About the study: Recipients boosted at about 4 weeks or about 12 weeks are pooled.

Of note for this clone: Antigen unknown.

The table came from immunoSEQ multiplex PCR; TCRdb's copy has only in-frame clones and leaves some out. The sample comprises around 120,000 clones, about 85% of which are singletons, and around 6% rests with the top ten. Points from the study as a whole: Only 6 or 7 people who got AZD1222 tested seropositive at baseline.

This sample comprised peripheral blood, obtained on day 0 of AZD1222 vaccination. The clonotype originates from an adult in good health.

The CDR3 coding sequence is TGCGCCAGCAGCTTTGGTGGAGTAAACTATGGCTACACCTTC. It encodes CASSFGGVNYGYTF. V usage is TRBV5-1 and J usage is TRBJ1-2; D not certain. The CDR3 is made up of 14 amino acids. Germline V gene lookup returns CDR1 SGHRS and CDR2 YFSETQ. Deletions cut 2 bases from V and 2 bases from J, with 10 bases between.